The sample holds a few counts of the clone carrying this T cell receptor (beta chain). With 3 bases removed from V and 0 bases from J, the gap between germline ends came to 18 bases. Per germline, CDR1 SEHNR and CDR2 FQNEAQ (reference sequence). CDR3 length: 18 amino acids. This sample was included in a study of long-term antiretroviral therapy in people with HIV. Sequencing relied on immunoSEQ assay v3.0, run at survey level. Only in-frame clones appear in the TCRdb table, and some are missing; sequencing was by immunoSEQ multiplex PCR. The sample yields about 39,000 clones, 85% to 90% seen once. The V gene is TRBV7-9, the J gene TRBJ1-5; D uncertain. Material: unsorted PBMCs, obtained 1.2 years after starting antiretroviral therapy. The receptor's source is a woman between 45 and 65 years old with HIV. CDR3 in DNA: TGTGCCAGCAGCTTTACGTCTGGGTCGCAGGTTAGCAATCAGCCCCAGCATTTT. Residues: CASSFTSGSQVSNQPQHF.